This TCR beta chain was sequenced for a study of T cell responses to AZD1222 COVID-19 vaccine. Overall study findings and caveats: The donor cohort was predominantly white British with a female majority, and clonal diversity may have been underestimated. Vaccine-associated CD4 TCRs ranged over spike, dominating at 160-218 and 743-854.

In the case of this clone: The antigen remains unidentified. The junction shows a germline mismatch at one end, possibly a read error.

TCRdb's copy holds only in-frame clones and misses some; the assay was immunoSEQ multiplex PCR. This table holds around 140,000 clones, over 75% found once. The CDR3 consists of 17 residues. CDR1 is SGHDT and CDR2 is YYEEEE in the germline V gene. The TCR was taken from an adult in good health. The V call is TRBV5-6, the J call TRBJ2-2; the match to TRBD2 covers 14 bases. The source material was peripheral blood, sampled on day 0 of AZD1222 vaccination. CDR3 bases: TGTGCCAGCAGCGAACCGGGACTAGCGGGGGTAACCGGTGAGCTGTTTTTT. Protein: CASSEPGLAGVTGELFF.